The 2 T cell receptor beta chains presented below share a single source sample, sequenced in a study of CD8+ T cells in alopecia areata. Following extraction, RNA underwent reverse transcription to cDNA, which served as the sequencing template. Libraries were prepared by immunoSEQ multiplex PCR; TCRdb keeps only in-frame clonotypes and omits some of them. The repertoire holds 190,000 or so clones, about three fifths seen once, with around 13% in the top ten. The treatment: oral pan-JAK inhibitor, 5-10 mg twice daily. Sample: CD8+ T cells sorted from blood, taken at week 24, from a patient treated with tofacitinib. These receptor sequences come from a human donor with alopecia areata.

V usage is TRBV6-5 and J usage is TRBJ2-1; D unclear. Germline CDR1 is MNHEY and CDR2 is SVGAGI. The CDR3 contains 13 residues. Trimming took off 8 bases at V and 5 bases at J, with 13 bases between the two ends. The chain's CDR3 is CASSVVANNEQFF. DNA of the CDR3: TGTGCCAGCTCGGTCGTAGCCAACAATGAGCAGTTCTTC.

This sequence joins TRBV5-1 and TRBJ2-7, with TRBD1 identical over 10 bases. CDR3 length equals 14 residues. After removal of 6 bases from V and 3 bases from J, the junction contained 6 bases not matched to a gene. In germline, CDR1 is SGHRS, CDR2 YFSETQ. In nucleotides, the CDR3 is TGCGCCAGCACCACCGGGACAGGGGTCTACGAGCAGTACTTC. Residues: CASTTGTGVYEQYF.